These T cell receptor beta chains were read from a single sample in a study of T-cell reconstitution after alpha-beta-depleted transplantation in children. TCRdb re-called the PCR reads through MiXCR, storing one row per CDR3 protein. In the table there are 250,000 to 350,000 distinct CDR3 sequences, around 25% of which are singletons. The sample here was PBMCs, mostly from graft donor cells, taken 180 days after TCRalphabeta/CD19-depleted stem cell transplant. These receptors originate from a male patient younger than 18 who had a stem cell transplant for acute lymphoblastic leukemia, so the T cells may come from the graft donor. The CDR3 runs from the conserved cysteine through the conserved F or W. A D gene is named only where the DNA matches it firmly. Clone size is shown for a subset of rows, as once, few, many or a class of expanded clone.

CDR3 protein: CASSVPGTSPGELFF
CDR3 DNA: TGCGCCAGCAGCGTCCCCGGGACTAGTCCCGGGGAGCTGTTTTTT
V gene: TRBV5-1
J gene: TRBJ2-2
clone size: NA
D gene: TRBD2

CDR3 protein: CASSLQWGLAGLPPGDTQYF
CDR3 DNA: TGTGCCAGCAGCTTACAATGGGGACTAGCGGGATTACCGCCAGGAGATACGCAGTATTTT
V gene: TRBV7-3
J gene: TRBJ2-3
clone size: NA
D gene: TRBD2

CDR3 protein: CASRGRNRGVYEQYF
CDR3 DNA: TGTGCCAGCAGAGGGAGGAACAGGGGGGTATACGAGCAGTACTTC
V gene: TRBV27
J gene: TRBJ2-7
clone size: NA
D gene: TRBD1

CDR3 protein: CASSFGGGFTEAFF
CDR3 DNA: TGTGCCAGCAGCTTTGGGGGGGGATTCACTGAAGCTTTCTTT
V gene: TRBV7-2
J gene: TRBJ1-1
clone size: NA
D gene: NA

CDR3 protein: CASTFEAFF
CDR3 DNA: TGTGCCAGCACCTTTGAAGCTTTCTTT
V gene: TRBV11-1
J gene: TRBJ1-1
clone size: few
D gene: NA

CDR3 protein: CASSYTGTKETQYF
CDR3 DNA: TGTGCCAGCAGTTACACAGGGACTAAAGAGACCCAGTACTTC
V gene: TRBV6-5
J gene: TRBJ2-5
clone size: few
D gene: NA

CDR3 protein: CASSTTGTSFYEQYF
CDR3 DNA: TGTGCCAGCAGCACAACCGGGACTAGCTTCTACGAGCAGTACTTC
V gene: TRBV7-9
J gene: TRBJ2-7
clone size: NA
D gene: TRBD2

CDR3 protein: CASSLSSRAGTEAFF
CDR3 DNA: TGCGCCAGCAGCTTGAGCAGCAGGGCGGGAACTGAAGCTTTCTTT
V gene: TRBV5-1
J gene: TRBJ1-1
clone size: NA
D gene: NA

CDR3 protein: CSASTGENTEAFF
CDR3 DNA: TGCAGTGCTTCGACAGGGGAGAACACTGAAGCTTTCTTT
V gene: TRBV20-1
J gene: TRBJ1-1
clone size: few
D gene: TRBD1

CDR3 protein: CASSPSGGLYEQYF
CDR3 DNA: TGCGCCAGCAGTCCCAGCGGCGGTTTGTACGAGCAGTACTTC
V gene: TRBV5-1
J gene: TRBJ2-7
clone size: few
D gene: NA

CDR3 protein: CASSGWTGAYEQYF
CDR3 DNA: TGTGCCAGCAGTGGATGGACAGGGGCCTACGAGCAGTACTTC
V gene: TRBV2
J gene: TRBJ2-7
clone size: NA
D gene: TRBD1

CDR3 protein: CASSPRTSGIYEQYF
CDR3 DNA: TGCGCCAGCAGCCCTAGGACTAGCGGGATCTACGAGCAGTACTTC
V gene: TRBV5-1
J gene: TRBJ2-7
clone size: many
D gene: TRBD2

CDR3 protein: CASSVGGGREALSYEQYF
CDR3 DNA: TGTGCCAGCAGCGTAGGAGGGGGTCGGGAGGCCCTGTCCTACGAGCAGTACTTC
V gene: TRBV9
J gene: TRBJ2-7
clone size: few
D gene: NA

CDR3 protein: CCARDLRTSGTPDEQFF
CDR3 DNA: TGCTGTGCTAGAGATCTCCGGACTAGCGGGACCCCTGATGAGCAGTTCTTC
V gene: TRBV20-1
J gene: TRBJ2-1
clone size: NA
D gene: TRBD2

CDR3 protein: CASSLEGETAGASNEQYF
CDR3 DNA: TGTGCCAGCAGTTTAGAAGGGGAGACAGCGGGAGCGAGTAACGAGCAGTACTTC
V gene: TRBV28
J gene: TRBJ2-7
clone size: once
D gene: TRBD2

CDR3 protein: CASSELTRGRAFF
CDR3 DNA: TGCGCCAGCAGTGAGCTTACCCGAGGCCGAGCTTTCTTT
V gene: TRBV10-2
J gene: TRBJ1-1
clone size: NA
D gene: NA

CDR3 protein: CASSFYMNTGELFF
CDR3 DNA: TGTGCCAGCAGCTTCTACATGAACACCGGGGAGCTGTTTTTT
V gene: TRBV5-5
J gene: TRBJ2-2
clone size: few
D gene: NA

CDR3 protein: CSVEESGMRELFF
CDR3 DNA: TGCAGCGTTGAAGAATCAGGGATGCGGGAGCTGTTTTTT
V gene: TRBV29-1
J gene: TRBJ2-2
clone size: many
D gene: NA

CDR3 protein: CASSILLPSGDIQYF
CDR3 DNA: TGTGCCAGTAGTATTTTGTTACCATCGGGCGACATTCAGTACTTC
V gene: TRBV19
J gene: TRBJ2-4
clone size: few
D gene: NA

CDR3 protein: CAITSGNYGYTF
CDR3 DNA: TGTGCCATCACCTCAGGCAACTATGGCTACACCTTC
V gene: TRBV10-3
J gene: TRBJ1-2
clone size: many
D gene: NA

CDR3 protein: CASSLAPGSGRINEQFF
CDR3 DNA: TGTGCCAGCAGTTTAGCCCCGGGGAGCGGGAGAATTAATGAGCAGTTCTTC
V gene: TRBV12-3/TRBV12-4
J gene: TRBJ2-1
clone size: few
D gene: TRBD2

CDR3 protein: CASSEVLAGDKEQFF
CDR3 DNA: TGTGCCAGCAGTGAAGTCCTAGCGGGGGACAAGGAGCAGTTCTTC
V gene: TRBV2
J gene: TRBJ2-1
clone size: few
D gene: TRBD2

CDR3 protein: CAIKPGLAGVDEQYF
CDR3 DNA: TGTGCCATCAAACCGGGACTAGCGGGAGTTGACGAGCAGTACTTC
V gene: TRBV10-3
J gene: TRBJ2-7
clone size: NA
D gene: TRBD2

CDR3 protein: CASSHRPGARETQYF
CDR3 DNA: TGTGCCAGCAGTCATCGGCCAGGAGCCAGAGAGACCCAGTACTTC
V gene: TRBV14
J gene: TRBJ2-5
clone size: NA
D gene: NA

CDR3 protein: CASSSIRTGIYNEQFF
CDR3 DNA: TGTGCCAGCAGCTCGATCAGGACAGGGATCTACAATGAGCAGTTCTTC
V gene: TRBV7-9
J gene: TRBJ2-1
clone size: NA
D gene: TRBD1

CDR3 protein: CASSIPGANSNQPQHF
CDR3 DNA: TGTGCCAGTAGTATTCCGGGGGCCAATAGCAATCAGCCCCAGCATTTT
V gene: TRBV19
J gene: TRBJ1-5
clone size: NA
D gene: NA

CDR3 protein: CASIVGAPAEQYF
CDR3 DNA: TGTGCCAGCATTGTTGGAGCCCCCGCCGAGCAGTACTTC
V gene: TRBV2
J gene: TRBJ2-7
clone size: NA
D gene: NA

CDR3 protein: CSAPVGHSNQPQHF
CDR3 DNA: TGCAGTGCCCCAGTGGGGCATAGCAATCAGCCCCAGCATTTT
V gene: TRBV20-1
J gene: TRBJ1-5
clone size: few
D gene: NA

CDR3 protein: CASSLVDLGVEDEQFF
CDR3 DNA: TGTGCCAGCAGTTTGGTGGACCTGGGAGTAGAGGATGAGCAGTTCTTC
V gene: TRBV6-5
J gene: TRBJ2-1
clone size: NA
D gene: NA

CDR3 protein: CASSSHNREMMRNEQFF
CDR3 DNA: TGCGCCAGCAGCTCCCATAACCGGGAGATGATGAGGAATGAGCAGTTCTTC
V gene: TRBV4-1
J gene: TRBJ2-1
clone size: NA
D gene: NA

CDR3 protein: CASSPGFGTGGLETQYF
CDR3 DNA: TGTGCCAGCAGCCCAGGTTTCGGGACAGGGGGCTTGGAGACCCAGTACTTC
V gene: TRBV27
J gene: TRBJ2-5
clone size: many
D gene: TRBD1

CDR3 protein: CASSLEVRASGRAYLHTGELFF
CDR3 DNA: TGTGCCAGCAGCTTGGAAGTACGGGCTAGCGGGAGGGCCTATCTGCACACCGGGGAGCTGTTTTTT
V gene: TRBV5-6
J gene: TRBJ2-2
clone size: NA
D gene: TRBD2

CDR3 protein: CAIRQNYGYTF
CDR3 DNA: TGTGCCATTCGACAGAACTATGGCTACACCTTC
V gene: TRBV15
J gene: TRBJ1-2
clone size: few
D gene: NA

CDR3 protein: CASSDSLTSHEQYF
CDR3 DNA: TGTGCCAGCAGCGACAGTTTGACCTCCCACGAGCAGTACTTC
V gene: TRBV12-3/TRBV12-4
J gene: TRBJ2-7
clone size: few
D gene: NA

CDR3 protein: CASSLYGSSGTGELFF
CDR3 DNA: TGTGCCAGCAGCTTATACGGGAGTAGTGGCACCGGGGAGCTGTTTTTT
V gene: TRBV7-3
J gene: TRBJ2-2
clone size: NA
D gene: NA

CDR3 protein: CASSYGEGRWTDTQYF
CDR3 DNA: TGTGCCAGCAGTTATGGGGAGGGGCGGTGGACAGATACGCAGTATTTT
V gene: TRBV6-5
J gene: TRBJ2-3
clone size: few
D gene: TRBD2

CDR3 protein: CASSYSGIAGGGPDTQYF
CDR3 DNA: TGTGCCAGCAGTTACTCTGGGATAGCGGGAGGTGGGCCAGATACGCAGTATTTT
V gene: TRBV6-5
J gene: TRBJ2-3
clone size: few
D gene: TRBD2

CDR3 protein: CASSFGGGLYNEQFF
CDR3 DNA: TGCGCCAGCAGCTTTGGGGGAGGCCTATACAATGAGCAGTTCTTC
V gene: TRBV5-1
J gene: TRBJ2-1
clone size: few
D gene: NA

CDR3 protein: CAISESPIF
CDR3 DNA: TGTGCCATCAGTGAGTCCCCCATTTTC
V gene: TRBV10-3
J gene: TRBJ2-7
clone size: few
D gene: NA

CDR3 protein: CASSFSPHYGYTF
CDR3 DNA: TGTGCCAGCAGCTTTTCGCCGCACTATGGCTACACCTTC
V gene: TRBV7-9
J gene: TRBJ1-2
clone size: NA
D gene: NA

CDR3 protein: CSAPPGPITSGRSYNEQFF
CDR3 DNA: TGCAGTGCTCCCCCCGGGCCCATAACTAGCGGGAGATCCTACAATGAGCAGTTCTTC
V gene: TRBV20-1
J gene: TRBJ2-1
clone size: NA
D gene: TRBD2

CDR3 protein: CASSFDPATGGYTF
CDR3 DNA: TGTGCCAGCAGCTTCGACCCGGCCACGGGAGGCTACACCTTC
V gene: TRBV7-3
J gene: TRBJ1-2
clone size: NA
D gene: NA

CDR3 protein: CASSPLADNNEQFF
CDR3 DNA: TGTGCCAGCAGTCCACTAGCGGATAATAATGAGCAGTTCTTC
V gene: TRBV12-3/TRBV12-4
J gene: TRBJ2-1
clone size: few
D gene: TRBD2

CDR3 protein: CASPMNTRQMANTEAFF
CDR3 DNA: TGCGCCAGCCCTATGAACACTCGCCAAATGGCGAACACTGAAGCTTTCTTT
V gene: TRBV5-1
J gene: TRBJ1-1
clone size: NA
D gene: NA

CDR3 protein: CSARDQGTSGRGVYEQYF
CDR3 DNA: TGCAGTGCTAGAGATCAAGGGACTAGCGGGAGAGGGGTCTACGAGCAGTACTTC
V gene: TRBV20-1
J gene: TRBJ2-7
clone size: NA
D gene: TRBD2

CDR3 protein: CASSAGLAGAETQYF
CDR3 DNA: TGTGCCAGCAGCGCAGGACTAGCGGGTGCAGAGACCCAGTACTTC
V gene: TRBV9
J gene: TRBJ2-5
clone size: NA
D gene: TRBD2

CDR3 protein: CASSQEGLKQFF
CDR3 DNA: TGCGCCAGCAGCCAAGAGGGGTTGAAGCAGTTCTTC
V gene: TRBV4-1
J gene: TRBJ2-1
clone size: few
D gene: NA

CDR3 protein: CASSISWSGRARNEQFF
CDR3 DNA: TGTGCCAGTAGTATATCCTGGAGCGGGAGGGCCCGGAATGAGCAGTTCTTC
V gene: TRBV19
J gene: TRBJ2-1
clone size: few
D gene: TRBD2

CDR3 protein: CASSPGGLVTDTQYF
CDR3 DNA: TGTGCCAGCTCACCAGGGGGACTAGTCACAGATACGCAGTATTTT
V gene: TRBV18
J gene: TRBJ2-3
clone size: NA
D gene: TRBD2

CDR3 protein: CASSARDYLQETQYF
CDR3 DNA: TGTGCCAGCAGCGCCCGGGACTACCTACAAGAGACCCAGTACTTC
V gene: TRBV9
J gene: TRBJ2-5
clone size: few
D gene: TRBD2

CDR3 protein: CSARGSLGHTEAFF
CDR3 DNA: TGCAGTGCTAGAGGCTCCTTAGGGCACACTGAAGCTTTCTTT
V gene: TRBV20-1
J gene: TRBJ1-1
clone size: NA
D gene: NA

CDR3 protein: CASSPRLSNYGYTF
CDR3 DNA: TGCGCCAGCAGCCCGAGACTCTCTAACTATGGCTACACCTTC
V gene: TRBV5-1
J gene: TRBJ1-2
clone size: NA
D gene: NA